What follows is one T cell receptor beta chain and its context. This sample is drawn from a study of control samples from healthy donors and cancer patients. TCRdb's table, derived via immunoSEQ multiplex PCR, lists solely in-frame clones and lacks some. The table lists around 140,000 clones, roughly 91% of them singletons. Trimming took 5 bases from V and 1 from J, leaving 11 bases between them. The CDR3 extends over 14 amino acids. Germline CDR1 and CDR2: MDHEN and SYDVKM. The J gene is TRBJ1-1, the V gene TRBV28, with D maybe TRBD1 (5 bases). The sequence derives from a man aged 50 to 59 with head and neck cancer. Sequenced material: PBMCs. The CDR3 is CASSRRQTNTEAFF. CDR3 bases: TGTGCCAGCAGTCGCAGACAGACGAACACTGAAGCTTTCTTT.